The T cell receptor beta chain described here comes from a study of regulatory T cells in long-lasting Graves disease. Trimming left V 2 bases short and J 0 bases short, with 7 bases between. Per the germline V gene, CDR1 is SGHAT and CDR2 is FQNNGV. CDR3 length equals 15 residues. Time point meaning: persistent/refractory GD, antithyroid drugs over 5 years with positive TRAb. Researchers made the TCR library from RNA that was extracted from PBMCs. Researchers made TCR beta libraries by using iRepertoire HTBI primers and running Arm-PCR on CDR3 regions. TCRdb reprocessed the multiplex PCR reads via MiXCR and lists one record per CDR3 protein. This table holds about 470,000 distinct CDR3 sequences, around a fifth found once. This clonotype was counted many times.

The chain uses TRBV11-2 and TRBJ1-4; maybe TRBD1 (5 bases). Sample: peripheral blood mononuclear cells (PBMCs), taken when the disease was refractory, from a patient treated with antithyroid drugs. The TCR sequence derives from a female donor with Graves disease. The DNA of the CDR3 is TGTGCCAGCAGCTTACCGACAGCAACTAATGAAAAACTGTTTTTT. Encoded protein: CASSLPTATNEKLFF.